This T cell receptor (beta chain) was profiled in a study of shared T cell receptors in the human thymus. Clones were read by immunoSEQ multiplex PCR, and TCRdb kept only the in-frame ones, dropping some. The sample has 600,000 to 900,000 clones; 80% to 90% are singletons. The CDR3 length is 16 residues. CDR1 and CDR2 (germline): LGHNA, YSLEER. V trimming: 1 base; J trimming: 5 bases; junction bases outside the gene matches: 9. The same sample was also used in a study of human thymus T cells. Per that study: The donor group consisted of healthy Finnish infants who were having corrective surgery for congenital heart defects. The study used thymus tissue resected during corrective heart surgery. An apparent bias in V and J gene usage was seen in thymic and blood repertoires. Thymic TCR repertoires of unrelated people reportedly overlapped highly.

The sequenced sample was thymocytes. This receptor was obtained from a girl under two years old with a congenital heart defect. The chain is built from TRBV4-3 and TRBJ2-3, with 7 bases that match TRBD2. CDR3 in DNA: TGCGCCAGCAGCCAAGCGAGCGGGGCCCCAAGAGATACGCAGTATTTT. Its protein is CASSQASGAPRDTQYF.